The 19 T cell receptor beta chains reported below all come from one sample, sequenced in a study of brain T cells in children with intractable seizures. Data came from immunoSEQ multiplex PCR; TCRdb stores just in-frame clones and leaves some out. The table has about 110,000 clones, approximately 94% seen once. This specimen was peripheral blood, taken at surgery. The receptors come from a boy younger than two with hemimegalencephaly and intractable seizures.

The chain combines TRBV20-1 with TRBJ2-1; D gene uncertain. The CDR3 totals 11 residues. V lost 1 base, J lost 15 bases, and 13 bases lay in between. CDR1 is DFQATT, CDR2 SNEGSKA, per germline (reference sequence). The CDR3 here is CSARVRRVWFF. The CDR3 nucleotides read TGCAGTGCTAGAGTTAGAAGGGTTTGGTTCTTC.

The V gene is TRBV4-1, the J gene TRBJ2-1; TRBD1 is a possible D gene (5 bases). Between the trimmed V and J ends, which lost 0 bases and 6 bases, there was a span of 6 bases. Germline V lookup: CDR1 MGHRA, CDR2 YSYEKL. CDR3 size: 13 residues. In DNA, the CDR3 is TGCGCCAGCAGCCAAGAAGGGGCCAATGAGCAGTTCTTC. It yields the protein CASSQEGANEQFF.

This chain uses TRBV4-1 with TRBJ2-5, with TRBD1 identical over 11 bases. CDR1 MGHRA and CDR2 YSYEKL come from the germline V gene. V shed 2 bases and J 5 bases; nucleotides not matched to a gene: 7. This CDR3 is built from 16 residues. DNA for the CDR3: TGCGCCAGCAGCCAACACGGGACAGGGGGTTCGGAGACCCAGTACTTC. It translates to CASSQHGTGGSETQYF.

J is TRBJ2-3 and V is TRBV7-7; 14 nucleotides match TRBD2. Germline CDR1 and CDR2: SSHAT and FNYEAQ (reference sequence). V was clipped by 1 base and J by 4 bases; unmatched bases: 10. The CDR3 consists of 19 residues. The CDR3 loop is CASSLGPPMGLAGADTQYF. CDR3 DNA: TGTGCCAGCAGCTTAGGGCCTCCGATGGGACTAGCGGGGGCAGATACGCAGTATTTT.

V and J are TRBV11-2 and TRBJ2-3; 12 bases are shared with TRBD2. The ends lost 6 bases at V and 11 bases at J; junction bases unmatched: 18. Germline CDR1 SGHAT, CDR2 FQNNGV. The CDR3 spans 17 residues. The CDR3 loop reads CASSHPFGLAGSGGQYF. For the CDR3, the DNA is TGTGCCAGCAGTCACCCCTTCGGACTAGCGGGATCCGGCGGGCAGTATTTT.

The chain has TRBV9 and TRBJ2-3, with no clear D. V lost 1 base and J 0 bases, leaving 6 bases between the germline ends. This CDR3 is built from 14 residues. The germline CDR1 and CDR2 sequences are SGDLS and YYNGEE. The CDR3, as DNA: TGTGCCAGCAGCGTACGACCTAGCACAGATACGCAGTATTTT. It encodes CASSVRPSTDTQYF.

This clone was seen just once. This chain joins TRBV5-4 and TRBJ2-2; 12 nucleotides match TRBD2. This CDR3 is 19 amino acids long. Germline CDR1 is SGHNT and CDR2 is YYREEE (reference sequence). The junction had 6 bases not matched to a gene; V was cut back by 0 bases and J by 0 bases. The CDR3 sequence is CASSLAVLAGGPNTGELFF. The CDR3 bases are TGTGCCAGCAGCTTGGCCGTCCTAGCGGGAGGGCCGAACACCGGGGAGCTGTTTTTT.

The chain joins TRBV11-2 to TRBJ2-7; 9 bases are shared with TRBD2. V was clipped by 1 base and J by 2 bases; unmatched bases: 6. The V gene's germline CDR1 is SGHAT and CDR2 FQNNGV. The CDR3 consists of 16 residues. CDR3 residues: CASSLVLASGTYEQYF. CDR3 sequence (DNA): TGTGCCAGCAGCTTAGTTTTGGCTAGCGGGACCTACGAGCAGTACTTC.

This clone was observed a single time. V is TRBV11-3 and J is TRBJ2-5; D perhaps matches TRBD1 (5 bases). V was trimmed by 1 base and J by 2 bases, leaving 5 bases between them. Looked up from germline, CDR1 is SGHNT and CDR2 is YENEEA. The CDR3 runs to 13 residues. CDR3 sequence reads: CASSLGQQETQYF. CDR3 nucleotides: TGTGCCAGCAGCTTAGGACAGCAAGAGACCCAGTACTTC.

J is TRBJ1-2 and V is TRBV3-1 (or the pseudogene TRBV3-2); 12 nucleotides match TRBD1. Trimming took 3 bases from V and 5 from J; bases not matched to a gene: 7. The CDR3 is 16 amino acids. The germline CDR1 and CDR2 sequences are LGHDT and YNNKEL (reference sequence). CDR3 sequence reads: CASSQGQGALGYGYTF. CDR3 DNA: TGTGCCAGCAGCCAGGGACAGGGGGCGCTAGGGTATGGCTACACCTTC.

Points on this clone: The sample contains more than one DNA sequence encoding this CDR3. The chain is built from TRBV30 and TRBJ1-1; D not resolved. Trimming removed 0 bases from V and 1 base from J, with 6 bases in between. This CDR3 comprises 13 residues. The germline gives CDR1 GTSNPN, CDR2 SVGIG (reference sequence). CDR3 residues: CAWSVQGNTEAFF. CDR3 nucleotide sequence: TGTGCCTGGAGTGTACAAGGGAACACTGAAGCTTTCTTT.

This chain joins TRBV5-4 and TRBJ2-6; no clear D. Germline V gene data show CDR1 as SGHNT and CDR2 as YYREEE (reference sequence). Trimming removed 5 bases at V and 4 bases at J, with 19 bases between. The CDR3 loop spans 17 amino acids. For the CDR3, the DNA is TGTGCCAGCAGAATGACCGGCCCCCCGGGCGGGGCCAACGTCCTGACTTTC. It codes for CASRMTGPPGGANVLTF.

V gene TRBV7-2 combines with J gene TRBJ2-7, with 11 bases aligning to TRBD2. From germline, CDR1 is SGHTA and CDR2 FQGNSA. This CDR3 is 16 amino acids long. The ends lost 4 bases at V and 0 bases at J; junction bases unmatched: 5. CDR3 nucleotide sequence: TGTGCCAGCAGCTGGCTTAGCGGGAGGGCCTCCTACGAGCAGTACTTC. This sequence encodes CASSWLSGRASYEQYF.

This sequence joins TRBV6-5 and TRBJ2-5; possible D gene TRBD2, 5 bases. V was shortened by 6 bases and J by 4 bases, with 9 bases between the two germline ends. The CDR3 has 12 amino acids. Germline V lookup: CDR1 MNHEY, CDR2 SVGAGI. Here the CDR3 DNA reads TGTGCCAGCAGCTTTGCGGGAGAGACCCAGTACTTC. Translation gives CASSFAGETQYF.

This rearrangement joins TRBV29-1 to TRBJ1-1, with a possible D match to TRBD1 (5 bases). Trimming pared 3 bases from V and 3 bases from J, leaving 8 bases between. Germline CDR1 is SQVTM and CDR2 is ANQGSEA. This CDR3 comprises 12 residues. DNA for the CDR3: TGCAGCGTTGACAGGGACGACACTGAAGCTTTCTTT. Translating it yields CSVDRDDTEAFF.

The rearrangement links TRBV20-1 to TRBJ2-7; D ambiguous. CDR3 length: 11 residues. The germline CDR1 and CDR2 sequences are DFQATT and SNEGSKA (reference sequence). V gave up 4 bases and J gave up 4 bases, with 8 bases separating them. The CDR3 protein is CSAKDPYEQYF. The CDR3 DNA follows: TGCAGTGCTAAGGACCCTTACGAGCAGTACTTC.

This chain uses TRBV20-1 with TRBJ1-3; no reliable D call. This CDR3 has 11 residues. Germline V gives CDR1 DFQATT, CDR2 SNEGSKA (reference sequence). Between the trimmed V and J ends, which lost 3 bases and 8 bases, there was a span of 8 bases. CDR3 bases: TGCAGTGCTAGTCAGTTTGACACCATATATTTT. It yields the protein CSASQFDTIYF.

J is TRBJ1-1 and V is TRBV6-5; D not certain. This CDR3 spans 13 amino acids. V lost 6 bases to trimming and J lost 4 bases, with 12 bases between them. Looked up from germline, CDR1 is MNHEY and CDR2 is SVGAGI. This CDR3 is CASSRPDGTEAFF. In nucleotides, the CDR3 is TGTGCCAGCAGCCGACCGGACGGCACTGAAGCTTTCTTT.

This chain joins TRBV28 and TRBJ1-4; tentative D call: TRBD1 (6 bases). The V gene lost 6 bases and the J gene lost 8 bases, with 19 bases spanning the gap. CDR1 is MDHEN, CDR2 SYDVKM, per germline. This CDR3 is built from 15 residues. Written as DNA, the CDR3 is TGTGCCAGCAGCCCCGGGGGGCCTCAGAGGGAAAAACTGTTTTTT. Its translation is CASSPGGPQREKLFF.